This TCR beta chain derives from a study of B cell selection in AIRE deficiency. As to this clone: Antigen: not known.

The germline V gene encodes CDR1 SQVTM and CDR2 ANQGSEA. V shed 3 bases and J 4 bases; nucleotides not matched to a gene: 10. CDR3 length equals 15 residues. The assay was immunoSEQ multiplex PCR, and TCRdb's table has in-frame clones only and misses some. The sample carries approximately 24,000 clones, roughly 95% recorded once. Whole-study findings and limits: Of a few thousand shared Treg TCRbeta sequences, roughly 32% were healthy-only, more than 7.5% patient-only. CDR3s were shorter in shared Treg sequences, reflecting few non-templated nucleotide insertions.

Sorting defined conventional CD4 T cells as CD4+CD127+. The chain uses TRBV29-1 and TRBJ1-2; 8 bases map to TRBD1. This TCR came from a human donor in good health. The sample consisted of CD4+CD127+ conventional T cells sorted from PBMCs. CDR3 protein: CSVETGAQRSYGYTF. The CDR3 DNA sequence: TGCAGCGTTGAGACAGGGGCTCAGCGTAGCTATGGCTACACCTTC.